A single sample gave rise to the 18 T cell receptor beta chains below, sequenced in a study of blood T cell repertoires in COVID-19. Sequencing used immunoSEQ multiplex PCR; TCRdb keeps in-frame clones, though not all of them. This sample has 20,000 to 25,000 clones, with roughly 80% found just once. The specimen sequenced was peripheral blood. The receptors derive from a man aged 70 or older with acute or convalescent COVID-19.

The CDR3 region has the DNA TGCGCCAGCAGCCCGGGGAGGACGGGCACTGAAGCTTTCTTT. It codes for CASSPGRTGTEAFF. The chain carries TRBV4-3 and TRBJ1-1; D uncertain. Trimming took 4 bases from V and 4 from J, leaving 13 bases between them. The CDR3 is made up of 14 amino acids. Germline values: CDR1 LGHNA, CDR2 YSLEER.

The chain recombines TRBV2 with TRBJ2-1; no firm D call. Trimming left V 1 base short and J 1 base short, with 11 bases between. In germline, CDR1 is SNHLY, CDR2 FYNNEI. The CDR3 consists of 16 residues. The CDR3 DNA reads TGTGCCAGCAGTGAAGTAACTACCTTATCCTACAATGAGCAGTTCTTC. Translated, it gives CASSEVTTLSYNEQFF.

This chain links TRBV7-2 with TRBJ2-5, with TRBD2 matching 11 bases. V lost 5 bases to trimming and J lost 5 bases; unmatched junction nucleotides: 10. Germline loops: CDR1 SGHTA, CDR2 FQGNSA. This CDR3 has 16 amino acids. The CDR3 DNA is TGTGCCAGCAGCACTCATAGCGGGGGGGATCGGGAGACCCAGTACTTC. Amino acid sequence: CASSTHSGGDRETQYF.

This chain uses TRBV27 with TRBJ1-1; 10 nucleotides line up with TRBD1. The CDR3 is 12 residues long. V shed 9 bases and J 5 bases; nucleotides not matched to a gene: 3. CDR1 and CDR2 (germline): MNHEY, SMNVEV (reference sequence). As DNA, the CDR3 is TGTGCCAGAGACAGGGGGCGGACTGAAGCTTTCTTT. Its translation is CARDRGRTEAFF.

The chain recombines TRBV7-2 with TRBJ2-5, with D possibly being TRBD2 (5 bases). Trimming took off 0 bases at V and 4 bases at J, with 12 bases between the two ends. The CDR3 has 15 residues. Germline V gene lookup returns CDR1 SGHTA and CDR2 FQGNSA. In nucleotides, the CDR3 is TGTGCCAGCAGCTTAGCGCTGGGGAGCGGAGAGACCCAGTACTTC. Translated: CASSLALGSGETQYF.

J is TRBJ2-5 and V is TRBV25-1; 9 positions match TRBD1. The CDR3 has 15 residues. Germline CDR1 reads MGHDK; CDR2 reads SYGVNS. The J segment lost 5 bases and the V segment lost 3 bases, leaving 7 bases of the junction unmatched. Written as DNA, the CDR3 is TGTGCCAGCAGTGACCGGGACAGGGTGGTGGAGACCCAGTACTTC. Protein: CASSDRDRVVETQYF. The variable domain in full, with the rest retrieved from reference TRBV25-1 and TRBJ2-5, is EADIYQTPRYLVIGTGKKITLECSQTMGHDKMYWYQQDPGMELHLIHYSYGVNSTEKGDLSSESTVSRIRTEHFPLTLESARPSHTSQYLCASSDRDRVVETQYFGPGTRLLVL.

The genes are TRBV28 and TRBJ1-5; 8 bases agree with TRBD1. The germline gives CDR1 MDHEN, CDR2 SYDVKM. The CDR3 sequence is 15 residues long. The J segment lost 5 bases and the V segment lost 6 bases, leaving 9 bases of the junction unmatched. The CDR3 nucleotides read TGTGCCAGCAGCAGGACAGGGTTCGGCGATCAGCCCCAGCATTTT. Protein: CASSRTGFGDQPQHF.

The gene calls are TRBV5-5 and TRBJ1-2, with unresolved D. This CDR3 is 14 amino acids long. The V and J ends lost 0 bases and 1 base respectively, with 7 bases between them. The germline CDR1 and CDR2 sequences are SGHKS and YYEKEE (reference sequence). This CDR3 is CASSLELNNYGYTF. CDR3 bases: TGTGCCAGCAGCTTGGAGCTCAATAACTATGGCTACACCTTC.

This clone came up a few times. The CDR3 DNA reads TGTGCCAGCAGTTTAGCGGCGTACAGGGAAATCACCTTC. This gives the protein CASSLAAYREITF. The rearrangement joins TRBV12-3 or TRBV12-4 to TRBJ1-2, with D possibly TRBD1 on 6 matching bases. The CDR3 is 13 amino acids. With 0 bases removed from V and 13 bases from J, the gap between germline ends came to 15 bases.

The chain is built from TRBV18 and TRBJ1-2, with a tentative D call TRBD1 (5 bases). The V end was cut by 6 bases, the J end by 6 bases, with 17 bases between. The CDR3 consists of 14 residues. CDR1 is KGHSH and CDR2 is LQKENI in the germline V gene. The CDR3 nucleotides are TGTGCCAGCTCCATGGAGGGGACCGGGAATGGCTACACCTTC. Translation gives CASSMEGTGNGYTF.

The chain links TRBV18 to TRBJ2-7; 12 bases are shared with TRBD1. Germline V gives CDR1 KGHSH, CDR2 LQKENI. The junction had 5 bases not matched to a gene; V was cut back by 8 bases and J by 6 bases. The CDR3 loop spans 13 amino acids. The CDR3 coding sequence is TGTGCCAGCGCGGGGACAGGGGGCCGCGAGCAGTACTTC. Residues: CASAGTGGREQYF. The variable domain in full, completed from reference TRBV18 and TRBJ2-7, reads NAGVMQNPRHLVRRRGQEARLRCSPMKGHSHVYWYRQLPEEGLKFMVYLQKENIIDESGMPKERFSAEFPKEGPSILRIQQVVRGDSAAYFCASAGTGGREQYFGPGTRLTVT.

The chain is built from TRBV28 and TRBJ2-7; a possible D gene is TRBD1 (6 bases). Germline V lookup: CDR1 MDHEN, CDR2 SYDVKM. The CDR3 is 14 residues long. Trimming took 8 bases from V and 3 from J, leaving 17 bases between them. The CDR3 reads CASLEQGIHYEQYF. CDR3 nucleotide sequence: TGTGCCAGCCTCGAGCAGGGGATCCACTACGAGCAGTACTTC.

This sequence joins TRBV27 and TRBJ1-5; tentative D call: TRBD1 (6 bases). Trimming pared 2 bases from V and 5 bases from J, leaving 10 bases between. Germline V lookup: CDR1 MNHEY, CDR2 SMNVEV (reference sequence). The CDR3 is made up of 14 amino acids. The CDR3 is CASSLEAGDQPQHF. The CDR3 nucleotides are TGTGCCAGCAGTTTAGAGGCAGGGGATCAGCCCCAGCATTTT.

This clone has only a few counts. This chain uses TRBV10-1 with TRBJ2-1; 7 nucleotides line up with TRBD2. Germline CDR1 reads WNHNN; CDR2 reads SYGVQD (reference sequence). The CDR3 is 15 amino acids. J lost 2 bases, V lost 3 bases, and 4 bases had no gene match. The CDR3 sequence is CASSDPSGTYNEQFF. The CDR3 coding sequence is TGCGCCAGCAGTGATCCTAGCGGAACCTACAATGAGCAGTTCTTC.

The chain couples TRBV18 to TRBJ2-3, with 7 bases that match TRBD2. The CDR3 is made up of 14 amino acids. CDR1 is KGHSH, CDR2 LQKENI, per germline. V gave up 2 bases and J gave up 7 bases; unmatched junction bases: 6. As DNA, the CDR3 is TGTGCCAGCTCACCAGGACTAGGGCCAAATACGCAGTATTTT. This sequence encodes CASSPGLGPNTQYF.

This chain links TRBV7-7 with TRBJ2-1; a weak D match, TRBD2 (6 bases). V shed 5 bases and J shed 3 bases, with 8 bases lying between them. The CDR3 covers 13 residues. Looked up from germline, CDR1 is SSHAT and CDR2 is FNYEAQ (reference sequence). CDR3 amino acids: CASSDSGYNEQFF. Written as DNA, the CDR3 is TGTGCCAGCAGCGATAGCGGCTACAATGAGCAGTTCTTC.

The chain combines TRBV4-2 with TRBJ2-1; 10 nucleotides line up with TRBD2. V lost 3 bases to trimming and J lost 9 bases; unmatched junction nucleotides: 8. Germline V lookup: CDR1 LGHNA, CDR2 YNFKEQ. CDR3 size: 15 residues. This CDR3 is CASSQGLAGEGEQFF. The CDR3 DNA reads TGTGCCAGCAGCCAGGGGCTAGCGGGGGAGGGTGAGCAGTTCTTC.

The V call is TRBV10-3, the J call TRBJ2-1; 7 bases fit TRBD1. V was clipped by 0 bases and J by 5 bases; unmatched bases: 10. CDR1 is ENHRY and CDR2 is SYGVKD in the germline V gene. This CDR3 contains 17 residues. The CDR3 DNA follows: TGTGCCATCAGTGAGTCGAAAACAGGGGAAAGGGACAATGAGCAGTTCTTC. It is translated as CAISESKTGERDNEQFF.